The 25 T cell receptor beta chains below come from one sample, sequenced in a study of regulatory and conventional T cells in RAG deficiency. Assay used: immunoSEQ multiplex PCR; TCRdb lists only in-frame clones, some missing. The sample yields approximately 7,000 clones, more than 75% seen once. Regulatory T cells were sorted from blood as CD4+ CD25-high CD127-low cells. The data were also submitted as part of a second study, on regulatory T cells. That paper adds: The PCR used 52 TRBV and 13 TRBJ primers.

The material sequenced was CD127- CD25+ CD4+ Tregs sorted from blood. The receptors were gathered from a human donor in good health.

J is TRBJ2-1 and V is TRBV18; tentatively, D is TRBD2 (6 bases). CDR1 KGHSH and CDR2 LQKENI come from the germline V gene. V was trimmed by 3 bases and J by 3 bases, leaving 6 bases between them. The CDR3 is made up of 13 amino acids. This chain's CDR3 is CASSPGSYNEQFF. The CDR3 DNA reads TGTGCCAGCTCACCCGGGAGCTACAATGAGCAGTTCTTC.

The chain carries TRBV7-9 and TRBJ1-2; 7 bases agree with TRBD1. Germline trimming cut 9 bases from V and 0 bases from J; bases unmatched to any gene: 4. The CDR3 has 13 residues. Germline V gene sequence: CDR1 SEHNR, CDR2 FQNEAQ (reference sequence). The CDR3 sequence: CASGQVANYGYTF. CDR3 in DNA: TGTGCCAGTGGACAGGTAGCTAACTATGGCTACACCTTC.

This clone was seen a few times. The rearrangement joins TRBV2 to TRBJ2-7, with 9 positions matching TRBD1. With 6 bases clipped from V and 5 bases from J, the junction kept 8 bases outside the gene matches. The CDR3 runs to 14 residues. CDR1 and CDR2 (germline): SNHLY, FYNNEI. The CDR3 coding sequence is TGTGCCAGCAGGCCGGGACAGGGAATCCACGAGCAGTACTTC. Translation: CASRPGQGIHEQYF.

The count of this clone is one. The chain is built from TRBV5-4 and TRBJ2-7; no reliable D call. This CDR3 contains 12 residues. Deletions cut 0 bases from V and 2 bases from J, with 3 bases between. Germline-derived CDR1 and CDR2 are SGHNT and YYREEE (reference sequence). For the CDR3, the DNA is TGTGCCAGCAGCTTGGCCACCTACGAGCAGTACTTC. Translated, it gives CASSLATYEQYF.

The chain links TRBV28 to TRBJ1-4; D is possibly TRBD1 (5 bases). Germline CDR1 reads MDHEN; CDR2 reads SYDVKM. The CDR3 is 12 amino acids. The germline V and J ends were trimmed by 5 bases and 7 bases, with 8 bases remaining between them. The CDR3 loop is CASSGAPEKLFF. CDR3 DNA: TGTGCCAGCAGTGGGGCACCTGAAAAACTGTTTTTT. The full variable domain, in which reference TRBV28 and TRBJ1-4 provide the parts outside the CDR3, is DVKVTQSSRYLVKRTGEKVFLECVQDMDHENMFWYRQDPGLGLRLIYFSYDVKMKEKGDIPEGYSVSREKKERFSLILESASTNQTSMYLCASSGAPEKLFFGSGTQLSVL.

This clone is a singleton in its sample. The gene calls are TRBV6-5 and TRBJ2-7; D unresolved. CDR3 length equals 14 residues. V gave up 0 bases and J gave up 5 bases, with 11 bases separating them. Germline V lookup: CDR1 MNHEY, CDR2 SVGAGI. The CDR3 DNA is TGTGCCAGCAGTTACTCGAGGCTTACCCACGAGCAGTACTTC. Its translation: CASSYSRLTHEQYF.

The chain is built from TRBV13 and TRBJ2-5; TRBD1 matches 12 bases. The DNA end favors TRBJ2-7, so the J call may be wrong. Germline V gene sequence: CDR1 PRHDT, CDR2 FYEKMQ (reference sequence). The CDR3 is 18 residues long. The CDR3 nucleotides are TGTGCCAGCAGCTTAGGCCTTATTTATGGGACAGGGGGCGACGAGCAGTACTTC. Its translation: CASSLGLIYGTGGDEQYF.

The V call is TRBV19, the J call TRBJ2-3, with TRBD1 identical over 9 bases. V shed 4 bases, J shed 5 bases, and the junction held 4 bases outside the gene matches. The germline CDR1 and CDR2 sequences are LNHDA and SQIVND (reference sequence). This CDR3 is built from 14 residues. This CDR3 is CASSTGQGIDTQYF. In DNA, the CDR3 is TGTGCCAGTAGTACGGGACAGGGCATAGATACGCAGTATTTT.

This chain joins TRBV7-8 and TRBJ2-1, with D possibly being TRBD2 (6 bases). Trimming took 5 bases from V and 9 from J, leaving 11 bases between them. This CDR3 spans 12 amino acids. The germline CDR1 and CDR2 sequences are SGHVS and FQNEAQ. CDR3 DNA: TGTGCCAGCAGCCTTATCGGGGGTGAGCAGTTCTTC. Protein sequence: CASSLIGGEQFF.

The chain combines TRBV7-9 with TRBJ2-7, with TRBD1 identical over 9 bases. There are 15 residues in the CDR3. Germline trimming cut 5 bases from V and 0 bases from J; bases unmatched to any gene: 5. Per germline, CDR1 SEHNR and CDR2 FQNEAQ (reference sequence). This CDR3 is CASSAGTGSSYEQYF. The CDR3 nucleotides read TGTGCCAGCAGCGCAGGGACAGGGAGCTCCTACGAGCAGTACTTC.

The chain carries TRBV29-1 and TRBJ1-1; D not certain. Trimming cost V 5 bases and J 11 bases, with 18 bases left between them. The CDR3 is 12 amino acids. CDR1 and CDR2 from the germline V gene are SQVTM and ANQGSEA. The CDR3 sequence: CSVRSPGYLAFF. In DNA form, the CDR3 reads TGCAGCGTTCGGTCCCCGGGTTATCTGGCTTTCTTT.

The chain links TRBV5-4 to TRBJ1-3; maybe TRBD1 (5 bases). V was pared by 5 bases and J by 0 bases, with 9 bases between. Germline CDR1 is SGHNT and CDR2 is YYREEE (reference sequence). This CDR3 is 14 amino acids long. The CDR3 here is CASRPQGSGNTIYF. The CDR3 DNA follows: TGTGCCAGCAGGCCTCAGGGCTCTGGAAACACCATATATTTT.

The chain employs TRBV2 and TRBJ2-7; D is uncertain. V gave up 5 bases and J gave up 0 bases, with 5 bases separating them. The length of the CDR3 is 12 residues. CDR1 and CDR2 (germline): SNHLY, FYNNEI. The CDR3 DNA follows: TGTGCCAGCAGTAGGAGCTCCTACGAGCAGTACTTC. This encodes CASSRSSYEQYF.

This CDR3 is CASSEEGPISPLHF. The DNA for the CDR3 is TGTGCCAGCAGTGAGGAGGGCCCCATTTCACCCCTCCACTTT. This chain connects TRBV6-1 to TRBJ1-6; D is unclear. This CDR3 contains 14 residues. The germline V gene has CDR1 MNHNS and CDR2 SASEGT. With 3 bases removed from V and 9 bases from J, the gap between germline ends came to 12 bases.

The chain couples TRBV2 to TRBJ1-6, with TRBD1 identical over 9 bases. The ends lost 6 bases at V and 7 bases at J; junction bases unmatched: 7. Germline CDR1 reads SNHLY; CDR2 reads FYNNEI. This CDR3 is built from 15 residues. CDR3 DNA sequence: TGTGCCAGCAGACGTACGACAGGGGGGAATTCACCCCTCCACTTT. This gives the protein CASRRTTGGNSPLHF. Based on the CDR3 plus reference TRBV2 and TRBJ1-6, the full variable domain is EPEVTQTPSHQVTQMGQEVILRCVPISNHLYFYWYRQILGQKVEFLVSFYNNEISEKSEIFDDQFSVERPDGSNFTLKIRSTKLEDSAMYFCASRRTTGGNSPLHFGNGTRLTVT.

CDR3 coding DNA: TGTGCCAGCAGCTCCGCGACAGGGCCAAATCAGCCCCAGCATTTT. It encodes CASSSATGPNQPQHF. The chain employs TRBV7-9 and TRBJ1-5, with TRBD1 identical over 7 bases. The germline V gene has CDR1 SEHNR and CDR2 FQNEAQ (reference sequence). This CDR3 region has 15 residues. J lost 4 bases, V lost 4 bases, and 7 bases had no gene match.

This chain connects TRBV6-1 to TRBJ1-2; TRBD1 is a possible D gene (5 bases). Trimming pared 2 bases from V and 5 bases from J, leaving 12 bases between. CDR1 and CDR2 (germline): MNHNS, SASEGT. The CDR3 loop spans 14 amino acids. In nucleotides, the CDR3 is TGTGCCAGCAGTGAACGGGGGGGGGAGTATGGCTACACCTTC. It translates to CASSERGGEYGYTF.

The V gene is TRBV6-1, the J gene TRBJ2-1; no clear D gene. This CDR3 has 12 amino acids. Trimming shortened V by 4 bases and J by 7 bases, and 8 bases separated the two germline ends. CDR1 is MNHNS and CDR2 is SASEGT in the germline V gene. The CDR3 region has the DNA TGTGCCAGCAGTGTCGACTTAAATGAGCAGTTCTTC. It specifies CASSVDLNEQFF.

In DNA form, the CDR3 reads TGCGCCAGCAGCCGTAAGGGGGTGACAGATACGCAGTATTTT. It is translated as CASSRKGVTDTQYF. This chain links TRBV4-1 with TRBJ2-3; a weak D match, TRBD1 (6 bases). Per germline, CDR1 MGHRA and CDR2 YSYEKL. Trimming took 4 bases from V and 3 from J, leaving 11 bases between them. This CDR3 spans 14 amino acids.

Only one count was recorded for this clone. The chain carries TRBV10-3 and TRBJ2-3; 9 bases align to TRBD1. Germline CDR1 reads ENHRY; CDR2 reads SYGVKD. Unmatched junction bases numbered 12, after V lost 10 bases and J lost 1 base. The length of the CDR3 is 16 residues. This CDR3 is CATAEQGARGTDTQYF. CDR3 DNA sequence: TGTGCCACCGCCGAACAGGGGGCGCGGGGCACAGATACGCAGTATTTT.

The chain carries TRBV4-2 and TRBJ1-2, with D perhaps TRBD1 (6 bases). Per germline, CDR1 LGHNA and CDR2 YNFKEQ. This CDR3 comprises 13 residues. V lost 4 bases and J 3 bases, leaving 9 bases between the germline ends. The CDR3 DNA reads TGTGCCAGCAGCCGGGACACTTACTATGGCTACACCTTC. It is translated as CASSRDTYYGYTF.

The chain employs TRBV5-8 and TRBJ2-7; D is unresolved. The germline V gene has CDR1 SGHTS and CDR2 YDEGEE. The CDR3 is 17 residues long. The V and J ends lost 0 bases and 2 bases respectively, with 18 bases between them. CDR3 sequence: CASSLVTGSTGTYEQYF. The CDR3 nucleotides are TGTGCCAGCAGCTTGGTAACCGGGTCGACGGGTACCTACGAGCAGTACTTC. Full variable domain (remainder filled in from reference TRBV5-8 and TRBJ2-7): EAGVTQSPTHLIKTRGQQATLRCSPISGHTSVYWYQQALGLGLQFLLWYDEGEERNRGNFPPRFSGRQFPNYSSELNVNALELEDSALYLCASSLVTGSTGTYEQYFGPGTRLTVT.

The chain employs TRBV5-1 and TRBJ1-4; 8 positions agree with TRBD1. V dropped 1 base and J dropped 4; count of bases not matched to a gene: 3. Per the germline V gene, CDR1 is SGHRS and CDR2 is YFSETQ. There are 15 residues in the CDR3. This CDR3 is CASSLSTGGNEKLFF. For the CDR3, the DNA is TGCGCCAGCAGCTTGAGTACAGGGGGTAATGAAAAACTGTTTTTT.

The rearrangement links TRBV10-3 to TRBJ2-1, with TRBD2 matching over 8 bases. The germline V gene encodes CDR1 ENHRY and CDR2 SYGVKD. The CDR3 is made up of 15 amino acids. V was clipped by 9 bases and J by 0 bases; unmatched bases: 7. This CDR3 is CAIGLAGDSYNEQFF. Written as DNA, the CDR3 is TGTGCCATAGGGCTAGCGGGCGACTCCTACAATGAGCAGTTCTTC.

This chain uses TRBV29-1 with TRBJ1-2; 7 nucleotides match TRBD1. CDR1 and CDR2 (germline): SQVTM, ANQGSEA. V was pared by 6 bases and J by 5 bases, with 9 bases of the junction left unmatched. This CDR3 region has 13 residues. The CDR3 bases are TGCAGCGTGGGACAGCTCGGCGGGTATGGCTACACCTTC. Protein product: CSVGQLGGYGYTF.